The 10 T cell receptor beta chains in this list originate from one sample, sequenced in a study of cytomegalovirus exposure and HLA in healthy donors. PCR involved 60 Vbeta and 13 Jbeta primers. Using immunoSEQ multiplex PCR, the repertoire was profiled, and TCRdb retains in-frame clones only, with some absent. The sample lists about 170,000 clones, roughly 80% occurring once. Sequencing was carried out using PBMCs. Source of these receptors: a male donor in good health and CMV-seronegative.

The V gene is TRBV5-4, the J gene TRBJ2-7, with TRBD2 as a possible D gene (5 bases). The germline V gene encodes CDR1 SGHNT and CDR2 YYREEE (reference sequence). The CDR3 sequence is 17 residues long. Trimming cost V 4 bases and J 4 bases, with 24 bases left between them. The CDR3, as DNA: TGTGCCAGCAGCGCCAGGTATGTGTCGGAGGTACGGTACGAGCAGTACTTC. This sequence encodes CASSARYVSEVRYEQYF.

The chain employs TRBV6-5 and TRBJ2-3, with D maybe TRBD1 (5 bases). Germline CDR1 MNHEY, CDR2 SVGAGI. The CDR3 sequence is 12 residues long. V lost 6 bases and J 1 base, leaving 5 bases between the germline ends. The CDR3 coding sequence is TGTGCCAGCAGGACAGGCACAGATACGCAGTATTTT. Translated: CASRTGTDTQYF.

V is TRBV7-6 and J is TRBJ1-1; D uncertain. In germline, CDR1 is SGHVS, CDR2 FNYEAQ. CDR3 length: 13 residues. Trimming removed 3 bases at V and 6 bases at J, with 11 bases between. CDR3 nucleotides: TGTGCCAGCAGCTTGGGCAGCAACGCTGAAGCTTTCTTT. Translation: CASSLGSNAEAFF.

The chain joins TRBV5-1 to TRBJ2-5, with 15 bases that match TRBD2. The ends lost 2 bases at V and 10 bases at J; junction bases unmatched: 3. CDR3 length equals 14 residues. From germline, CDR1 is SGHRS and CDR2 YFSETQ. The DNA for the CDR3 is TGCGCCAGCAGCTTCGGACTAGCGGGGGGGGACCAGTACTTC. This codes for CASSFGLAGGDQYF.

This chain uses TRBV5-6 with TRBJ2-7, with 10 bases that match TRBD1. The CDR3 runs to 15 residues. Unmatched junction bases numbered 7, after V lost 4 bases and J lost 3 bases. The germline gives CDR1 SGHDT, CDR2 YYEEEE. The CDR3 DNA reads TGTGCCAGCAGCGCCGGGACAGGGGCACTCTACGAGCAGTACTTC. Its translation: CASSAGTGALYEQYF.

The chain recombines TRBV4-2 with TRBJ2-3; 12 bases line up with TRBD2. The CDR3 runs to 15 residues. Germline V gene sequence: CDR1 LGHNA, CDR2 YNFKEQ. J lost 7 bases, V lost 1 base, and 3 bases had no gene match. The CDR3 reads CASSQGLAGEHTQYF. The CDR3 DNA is TGTGCCAGCAGCCAAGGACTAGCGGGGGAACATACGCAGTATTTT.

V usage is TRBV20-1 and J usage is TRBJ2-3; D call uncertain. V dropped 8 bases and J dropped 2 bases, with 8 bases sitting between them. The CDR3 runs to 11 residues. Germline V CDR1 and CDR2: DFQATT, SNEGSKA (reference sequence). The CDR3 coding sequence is TGCAGTCCCTACCCCACAGATACGCAGTATTTT. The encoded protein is CSPYPTDTQYF.

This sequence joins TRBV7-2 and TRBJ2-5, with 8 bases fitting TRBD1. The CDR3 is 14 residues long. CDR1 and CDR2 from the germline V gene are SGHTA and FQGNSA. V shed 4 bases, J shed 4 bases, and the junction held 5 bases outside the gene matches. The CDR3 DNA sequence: TGTGCCAGCAGCTCGTCACAGGGGGGAGAGACCCAGTACTTC. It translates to CASSSSQGGETQYF.

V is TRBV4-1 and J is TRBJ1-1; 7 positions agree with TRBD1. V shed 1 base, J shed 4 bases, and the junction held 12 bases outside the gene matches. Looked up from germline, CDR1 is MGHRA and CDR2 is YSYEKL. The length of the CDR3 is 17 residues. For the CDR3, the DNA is TGCGCCAGCAGCCAAGGGGTGGCAGGGGGTAGCGCCACTGAAGCTTTCTTT. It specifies CASSQGVAGGSATEAFF.

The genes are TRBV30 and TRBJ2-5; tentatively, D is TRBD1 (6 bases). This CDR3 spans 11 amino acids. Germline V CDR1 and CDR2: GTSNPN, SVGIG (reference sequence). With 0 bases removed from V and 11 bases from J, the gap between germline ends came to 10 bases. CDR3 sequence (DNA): TGTGCCTGGAGTGTACAGGGAGAGCAGTACTTC. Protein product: CAWSVQGEQYF.